The source of this T cell receptor (beta chain) is a study of OX40 agonist ivuxolimab in advanced cancers. Study information: Treatment of patients was with ivuxolimab, an agonistic anti-OX40 (CD134) antibody.

The study's findings and limits: At 0.1 to 3.0 mg/kg and by week 6, clonal expansion occurred in CD4+ and CD8+ blood T cells.

Note on this clone: The antigen is unknown.

The CDR3 covers 16 residues. Germline V gene data show CDR1 as LNHNV and CDR2 as YYDKDF (reference sequence). V was trimmed by 0 bases and J by 6 bases, leaving 14 bases between them. Assay: immunoSEQ multiplex PCR; the TCRdb copy retains only in-frame clones and omits some. The profile shows about 50,000 clones, approximately 89% of them singletons. The rearrangement links TRBV15 to TRBJ1-4; no clear D. The clonotype originates from an adult with an advanced solid tumor such as melanoma, head and neck, liver or kidney cancer. The material sequenced was CD4+ or CD8+ T cells sorted from blood, taken in a trial of the OX40 agonist ivuxolimab. The DNA for the CDR3 is TGTGCCACCAGCAGAGATCTTGTAGGGCGTCATGAAAAACTGTTTTTT. Protein product: CATSRDLVGRHEKLFF.